Below, one TCR beta chain is given with its context. Its antigen is not known. The study ran its PCR with 60 Vbeta and 13 Jbeta primers. Generated by immunoSEQ multiplex PCR, the TCRdb table keeps only in-frame clones and is missing some. The sample includes 87,000 or so clones, roughly three fifths of them seen just once. The entry originates in a study of cytomegalovirus exposure and HLA in healthy donors. At the level of the study: About 85 million unique TCR sequences came from HLA-typed donors in an early release.

At sampling all donors were nominally healthy, likely with unrecorded immune exposures. Study findings and constraints: On later analysis, the bulk of CMV-associated TCR beta chains appeared to be HLA-restricted. Many donors shared some public TCRs, even though most TCR sequences were rare.

The sequence was obtained from a man between 60 and 70 years old in good health and CMV-seronegative. Sequences were obtained from PBMCs.

This CDR3 is CASSRGGIESGYTF. The DNA of the CDR3 is TGTGCCAGCTCACGGGGGGGGATCGAGAGCGGCTACACCTTC. This chain joins TRBV18 and TRBJ1-2; tentative D call: TRBD1 (5 bases). The CDR3 extends over 14 amino acids. The V and J ends lost 4 bases and 8 bases respectively, with 17 bases between them. Germline loops: CDR1 KGHSH, CDR2 LQKENI.